This entry concerns a single T cell receptor beta chain. The target antigen is unknown. The sample providers were healthy Caucasian people from Russia, aged roughly 6 to 90. These data belong to a study of blood T cells in healthy people across ages. Broader study findings: Measured against age, TCR beta diversity per million T cells decreased in a roughly linear manner.

Using a J-beta primer mix together with a sample-barcoded 5' primer, a second PCR was run for roughly 7 to 11 cycles. The template-switch adaptor was a 5' adaptor with 12 random nucleotides. It tagged each cDNA molecule. TCRdb fed the 5' RACE reads into MiXCR, producing one record per CDR3 protein. The sample lists some 900,000 distinct CDR3 sequences, about 48% seen once, with around an eighth in the top ten. The TCR sequence derives from a man aged 25-45 years in good health. The material sequenced was blood.

In DNA form, the CDR3 reads TGTGCCAGCAGACTCGCGCAGGATTTCTACAATGAGCAGTTCTTC. This codes for CASRLAQDFYNEQFF. The V call is TRBV6-2 or TRBV6-3, the J call TRBJ2-1; D ambiguous. V lost 6 bases and J lost 3, with 15 bases in between. Germline V lookup: CDR1 MNHEY, CDR2 SVGEGT. The CDR3 covers 15 residues.